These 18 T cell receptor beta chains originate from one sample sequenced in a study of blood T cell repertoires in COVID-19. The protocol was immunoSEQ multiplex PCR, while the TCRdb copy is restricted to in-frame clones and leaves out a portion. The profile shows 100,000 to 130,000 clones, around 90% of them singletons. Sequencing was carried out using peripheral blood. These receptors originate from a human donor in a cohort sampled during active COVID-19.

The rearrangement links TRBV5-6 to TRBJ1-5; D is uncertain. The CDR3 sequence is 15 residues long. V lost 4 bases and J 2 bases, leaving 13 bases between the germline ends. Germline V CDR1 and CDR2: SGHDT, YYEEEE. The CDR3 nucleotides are TGTGCCAGCAGCCACGGCCCCGGGGGCAATCAGCCCCAGCATTTT. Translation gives CASSHGPGGNQPQHF. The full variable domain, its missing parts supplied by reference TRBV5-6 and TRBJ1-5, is DAGVTQSPTHLIKTRGQQVTLRCSPKSGHDTVSWYQQALGQGPQFIFQYYEEEERQRGNFPDRFSGHQFPNYSSELNVNALLLGDSALYLCASSHGPGGNQPQHFGDGTRLSIL.

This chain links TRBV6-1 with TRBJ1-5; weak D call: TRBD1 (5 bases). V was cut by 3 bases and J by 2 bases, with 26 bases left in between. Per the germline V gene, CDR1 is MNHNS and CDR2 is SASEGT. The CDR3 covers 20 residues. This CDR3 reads CASSDTLDQGILGGNQPQHF. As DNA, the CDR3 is TGTGCCAGCAGTGACACCCTAGATCAGGGAATTCTTGGAGGCAATCAGCCCCAGCATTTT.

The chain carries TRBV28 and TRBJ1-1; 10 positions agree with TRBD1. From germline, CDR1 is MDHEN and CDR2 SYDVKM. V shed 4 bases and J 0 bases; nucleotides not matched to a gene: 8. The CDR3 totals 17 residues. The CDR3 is CASSSRDRGLLNTEAFF. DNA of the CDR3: TGTGCCAGCAGTTCCCGTGACAGGGGGCTTCTGAACACTGAAGCTTTCTTT.

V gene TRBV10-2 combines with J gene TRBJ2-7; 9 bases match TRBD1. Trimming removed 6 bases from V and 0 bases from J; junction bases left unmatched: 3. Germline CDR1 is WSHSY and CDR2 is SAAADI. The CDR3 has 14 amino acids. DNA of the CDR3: TGCGCCAGCAGAGAGGACAGGGGCTCCTACGAGCAGTACTTC. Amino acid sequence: CASREDRGSYEQYF.

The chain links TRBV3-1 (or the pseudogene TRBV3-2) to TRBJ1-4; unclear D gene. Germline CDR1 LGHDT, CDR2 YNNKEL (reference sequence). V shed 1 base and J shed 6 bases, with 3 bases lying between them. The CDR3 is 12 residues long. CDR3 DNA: TGTGCCAGCAGCCAAGCGGATGAAAAACTGTTTTTT. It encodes CASSQADEKLFF.

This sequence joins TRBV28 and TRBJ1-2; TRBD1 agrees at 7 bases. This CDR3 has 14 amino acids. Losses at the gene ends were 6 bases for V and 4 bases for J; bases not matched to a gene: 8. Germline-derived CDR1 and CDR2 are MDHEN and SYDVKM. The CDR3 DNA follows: TGTGCCAGCAGCCCTGGGACAGTTCCCTATGGCTACACCTTC. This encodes CASSPGTVPYGYTF.

This chain's CDR3 is CASSAQGTGEQYF. In nucleotides, the CDR3 is TGTGCCAGCAGTGCCCAGGGGACCGGCGAGCAGTACTTC. The gene calls are TRBV27 and TRBJ2-7, with D possibly matching TRBD1 (6 bases). Germline V gene lookup returns CDR1 MNHEY and CDR2 SMNVEV (reference sequence). The CDR3 runs to 13 residues. V was clipped by 5 bases and J by 6 bases, with 14 bases between them.

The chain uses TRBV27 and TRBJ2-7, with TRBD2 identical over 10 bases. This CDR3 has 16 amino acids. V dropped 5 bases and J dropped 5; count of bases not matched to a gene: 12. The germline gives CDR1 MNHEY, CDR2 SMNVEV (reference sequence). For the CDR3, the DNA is TGTGCCAGCAGTCCCAGACTAGCGGGTATGATCCACGAGCAGTACTTC. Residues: CASSPRLAGMIHEQYF.

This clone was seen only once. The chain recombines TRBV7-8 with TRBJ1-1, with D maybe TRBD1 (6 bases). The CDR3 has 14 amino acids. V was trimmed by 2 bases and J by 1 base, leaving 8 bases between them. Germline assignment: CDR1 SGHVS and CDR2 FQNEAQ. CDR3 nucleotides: TGTGCCAGCAGCTTAAACAGGGAGAACACTGAAGCTTTCTTT. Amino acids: CASSLNRENTEAFF.

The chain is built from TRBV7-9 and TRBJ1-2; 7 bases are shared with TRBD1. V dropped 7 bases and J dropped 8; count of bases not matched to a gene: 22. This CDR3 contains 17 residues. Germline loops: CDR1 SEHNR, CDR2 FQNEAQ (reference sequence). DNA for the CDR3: TGTGCCAGCACCTCTCTAGGCCCGGAGGATGGAGGGGGCGGCTACACCTTC. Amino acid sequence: CASTSLGPEDGGGGYTF. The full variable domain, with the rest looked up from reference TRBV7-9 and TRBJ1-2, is DTGVSQNPRHKITKRGQNVTFRCDPISEHNRLYWYRQTLGQGPEFLTYFQNEAQLEKSRLLSDRFSAERPKGSFSTLEIQRTEQGDSAMYLCASTSLGPEDGGGGYTFGSGTRLTVV.

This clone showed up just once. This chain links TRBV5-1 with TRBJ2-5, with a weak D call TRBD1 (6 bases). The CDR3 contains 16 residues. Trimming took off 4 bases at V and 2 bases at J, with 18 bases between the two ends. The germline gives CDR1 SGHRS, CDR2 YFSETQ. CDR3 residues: CASSPIPTGPQETQYF. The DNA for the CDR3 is TGCGCCAGCAGCCCGATCCCGACAGGCCCTCAAGAGACCCAGTACTTC.

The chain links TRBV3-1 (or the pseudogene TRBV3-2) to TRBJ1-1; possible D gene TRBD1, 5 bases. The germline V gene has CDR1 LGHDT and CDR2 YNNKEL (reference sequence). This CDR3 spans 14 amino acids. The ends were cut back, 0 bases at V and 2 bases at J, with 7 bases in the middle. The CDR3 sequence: CASSQDRTNTEAFF. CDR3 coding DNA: TGTGCCAGCAGCCAAGATAGGACAAACACTGAAGCTTTCTTT.

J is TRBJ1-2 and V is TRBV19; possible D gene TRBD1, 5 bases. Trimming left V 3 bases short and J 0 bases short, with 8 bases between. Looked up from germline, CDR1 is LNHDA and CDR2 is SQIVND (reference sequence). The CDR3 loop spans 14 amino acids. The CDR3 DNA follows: TGTGCCAGTAGTATCGGGGGTCCTAACTATGGCTACACCTTC. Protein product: CASSIGGPNYGYTF.

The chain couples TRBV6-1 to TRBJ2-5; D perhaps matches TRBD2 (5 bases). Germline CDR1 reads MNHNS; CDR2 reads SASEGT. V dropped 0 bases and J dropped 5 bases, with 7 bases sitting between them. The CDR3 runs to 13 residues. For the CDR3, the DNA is TGTGCCAGCAGTGAAGCTGTAGCGGAGACCCAGTACTTC. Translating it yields CASSEAVAETQYF.

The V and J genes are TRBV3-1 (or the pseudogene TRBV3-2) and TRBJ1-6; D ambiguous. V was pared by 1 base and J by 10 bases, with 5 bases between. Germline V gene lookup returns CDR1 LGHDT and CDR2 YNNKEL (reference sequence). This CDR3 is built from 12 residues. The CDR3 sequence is CASSQVSSPLHF. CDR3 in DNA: TGTGCCAGCAGCCAAGTGTCGTCACCCCTCCACTTT.

CDR3 in DNA: TGTGCCAGTAGTCCGTCGGACAGGGCAACCTACGAGCAGTACTTC. Protein sequence: CASSPSDRATYEQYF. This sequence joins TRBV19 and TRBJ2-7; 8 bases align to TRBD1. The CDR3 runs to 15 residues. CDR1 and CDR2 (germline): LNHDA, SQIVND (reference sequence). With V trimmed by 5 bases and J by 2 bases, 8 bases remained unmatched. Looking up the rest from reference TRBV19 and TRBJ2-7 gives the full variable domain: DGGITQSPKYLFRKEGQNVTLSCEQNLNHDAMYWYRQDPGQGLRLIYYSQIVNDFQKGDIAEGYSVSREKKESFPLTVTSAQKNPTAFYLCASSPSDRATYEQYFGPGTRLTVT.

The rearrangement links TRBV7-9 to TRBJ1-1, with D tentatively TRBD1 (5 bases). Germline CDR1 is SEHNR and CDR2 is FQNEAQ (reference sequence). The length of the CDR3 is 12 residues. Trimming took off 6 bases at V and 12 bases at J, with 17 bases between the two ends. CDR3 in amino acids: CASSQAGRESFF. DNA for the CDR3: TGTGCCAGCAGTCAAGCGGGCAGGGAATCTTTCTTT.

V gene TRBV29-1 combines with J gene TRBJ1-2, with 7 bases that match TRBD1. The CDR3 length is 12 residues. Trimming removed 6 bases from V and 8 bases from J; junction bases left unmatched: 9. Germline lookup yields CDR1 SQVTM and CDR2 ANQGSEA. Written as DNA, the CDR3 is TGCAGCGTGGGGACAGAGGGGATCGGCTACACCTTC. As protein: CSVGTEGIGYTF.